This TCR beta chain was captured in a study of control samples from healthy donors and cancer patients. CDR3 size: 15 residues. The germline CDR1 and CDR2 sequences are MDHEN and SYDVKM. The germline V and J ends were trimmed by 6 bases and 5 bases, with 16 bases remaining between them. There are a few counts of this clone. Using immunoSEQ multiplex PCR, the repertoire was profiled, and TCRdb retains in-frame clones only, with some absent. This sample yields 170,000 or so clones, of which nearly 90% are seen a single time; approximately 1.4% belongs to the top ten. The chain employs TRBV28 and TRBJ1-4; a weak D match, TRBD1 (6 bases). The receptor's source is a woman in her forties or fifties in good health. Material: blood. CDR3 nucleotide sequence: TGTGCCAGCAGCCCGCATCGGGGGCGGAATGAAAAACTGTTTTTT. It specifies CASSPHRGRNEKLFF.